What follows is one T cell receptor beta chain and its context. At the DNA level, this CDR3 is encoded by other sequences in the same sample as well. The data were produced by immunoSEQ multiplex PCR, yet TCRdb's version contains in-frame clones alone and is incomplete. The repertoire holds just over 2,000,000 clones, with about 95% as singletons. Naive CD8 cells lacked CD45RO and underwent positive selection for CCR7, leaving out terminally differentiated effector memory CD45RA+ cells. All donors were Caucasian adults living in Nashville, Tennessee. The data are from a study of shared clonotypes between healthy human individuals. The source is a man younger than 35 in good health. The sequencing input was naive CD8+ T cells sorted from blood.

DNA for the CDR3: TGCGCCAGCAGCCAAGTCGGGGACGAGCAGTACTTC. This translates into CASSQVGDEQYF. The chain joins TRBV4-1 to TRBJ2-7, with D possibly matching TRBD2 (5 bases). The CDR3 is 12 amino acids. V lost 1 base and J lost 5, with 6 bases in between. The germline V gene encodes CDR1 MGHRA and CDR2 YSYEKL.